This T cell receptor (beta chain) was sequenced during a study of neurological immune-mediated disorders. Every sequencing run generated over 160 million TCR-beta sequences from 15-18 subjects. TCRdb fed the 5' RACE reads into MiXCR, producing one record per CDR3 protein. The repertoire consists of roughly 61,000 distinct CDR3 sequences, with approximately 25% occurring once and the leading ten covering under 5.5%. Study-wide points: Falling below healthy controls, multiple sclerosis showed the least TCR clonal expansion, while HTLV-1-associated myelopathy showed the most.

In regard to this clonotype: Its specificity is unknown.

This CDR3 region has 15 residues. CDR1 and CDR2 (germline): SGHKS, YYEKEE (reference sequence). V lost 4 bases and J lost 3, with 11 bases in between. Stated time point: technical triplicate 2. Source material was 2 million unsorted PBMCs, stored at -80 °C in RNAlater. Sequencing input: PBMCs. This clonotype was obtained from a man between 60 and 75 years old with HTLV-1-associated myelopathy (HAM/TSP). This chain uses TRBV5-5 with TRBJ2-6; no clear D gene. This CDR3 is CASSHGFRGANVLTF. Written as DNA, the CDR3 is TGTGCCAGCAGCCACGGATTTCGTGGGGCCAACGTCCTGACTTTC.